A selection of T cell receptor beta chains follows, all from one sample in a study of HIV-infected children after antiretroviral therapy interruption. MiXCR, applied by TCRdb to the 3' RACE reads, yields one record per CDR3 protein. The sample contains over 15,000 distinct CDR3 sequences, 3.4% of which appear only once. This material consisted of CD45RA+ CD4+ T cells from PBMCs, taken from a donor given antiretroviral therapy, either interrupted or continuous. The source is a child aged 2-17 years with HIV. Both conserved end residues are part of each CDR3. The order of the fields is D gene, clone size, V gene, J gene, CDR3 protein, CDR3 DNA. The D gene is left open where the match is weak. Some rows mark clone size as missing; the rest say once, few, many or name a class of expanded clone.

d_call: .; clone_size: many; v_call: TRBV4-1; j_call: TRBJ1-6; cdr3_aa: CASSQELASSYNSPLHF; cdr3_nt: TGCGCCAGCAGCCAAGAATTGGCGAGCTCCTATAATTCACCCCTCCACTTT
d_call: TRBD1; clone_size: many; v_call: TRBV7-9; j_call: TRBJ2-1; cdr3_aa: CASSRGQGANEQFF; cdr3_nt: TGTGCCAGCAGCCGTGGACAGGGGGCCAATGAGCAGTTCTTC
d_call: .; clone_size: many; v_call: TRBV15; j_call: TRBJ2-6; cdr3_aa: CATSRDIMGSGANVLTF; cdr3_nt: TGTGCCACCAGCAGAGATATCATGGGCTCTGGGGCCAACGTCCTGACTTTC
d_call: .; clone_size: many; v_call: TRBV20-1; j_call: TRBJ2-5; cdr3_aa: CSAKGRGTPGKTQYF; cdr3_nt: TGCAGTGCTAAGGGGAGGGGGACCCCCGGGAAGACCCAGTACTTC
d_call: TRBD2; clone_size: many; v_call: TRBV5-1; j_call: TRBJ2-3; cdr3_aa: CASSWTESGGAKDTQYF; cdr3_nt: TGCGCCAGCAGCTGGACTGAGAGCGGGGGGGCCAAGGATACGCAGTATTTT
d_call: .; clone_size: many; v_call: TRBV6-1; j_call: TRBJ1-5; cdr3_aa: CASSEGAYQPQHF; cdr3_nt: TGTGCCAGCAGTGAAGGGGCGTATCAGCCCCAGCATTTT
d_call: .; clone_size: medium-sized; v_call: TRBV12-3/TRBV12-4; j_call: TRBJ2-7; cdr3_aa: CASSLRGNEQYF; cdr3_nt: TGTGCCAGCAGCTTAAGAGGGAATGAACAGTACTTC
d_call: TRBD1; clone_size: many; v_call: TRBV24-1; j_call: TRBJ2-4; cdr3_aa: CATAGEQGPPSIQYF; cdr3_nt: TGTGCCACCGCCGGCGAACAGGGGCCCCCTAGCATTCAGTACTTC
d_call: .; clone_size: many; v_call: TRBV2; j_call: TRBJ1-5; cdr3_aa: CASSKAGKEQPQHF; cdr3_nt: TGTGCCAGCAGTAAAGCAGGGAAAGAGCAGCCCCAGCATTTT
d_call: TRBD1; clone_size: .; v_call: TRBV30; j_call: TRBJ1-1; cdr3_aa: CEWLYRGVNTEAFF; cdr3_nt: TGTGAATGGCTTTACAGGGGAGTGAACACTGAAGCTTTCTTT
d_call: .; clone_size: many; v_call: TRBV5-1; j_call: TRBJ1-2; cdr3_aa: CASSADVNYGYTF; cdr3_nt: TGCGCCAGCAGCGCGGACGTCAACTATGGCTACACCTTC
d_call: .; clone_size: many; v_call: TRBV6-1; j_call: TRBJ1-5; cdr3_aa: CASRGRTDYYSNQPQHF; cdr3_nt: TGTGCCAGCAGGGGGAGGACAGACTATTATAGCAATCAGCCCCAGCATTTT